Listed below are T cell receptor beta chains from one sample, sequenced in a study of blood T cell repertoires in COVID-19. Produced via immunoSEQ multiplex PCR; TCRdb's table is partial and in-frame only. The table has about 140,000 clones, less than 90% seen once. Specimen: PBMCs or T cells enriched from blood (not recorded which). These receptors were collected from a middle-aged man with acute COVID-19. CDR3s include the opening cysteine and the closing phenylalanine or tryptophan. Each record gives: CDR3 protein, CDR3 DNA, V gene, clone size, D gene, J gene. D genes are given only for firm matches. The size of a clone is reported for some rows only, either as once, few or many, or as a class for expanded clones.

CASSMIAGGVSNEQFF	TGTGCCAGCAGTATGATAGCGGGAGGGGTAAGCAATGAGCAGTTCTTC	TRBV28	NA	TRBD2	TRBJ2-1
CASRDRDNSPLHF	TGTGCCAGCAGGGACAGGGACAATTCACCCCTCCACTTT	TRBV9	few	TRBD1	TRBJ1-6
CASSLAGGTADTQYF	TGCGCCAGCAGCTTGGCAGGGGGCACGGCAGATACGCAGTATTTT	TRBV5-1	few	TRBD1	TRBJ2-3
CASMLGSNSPLHF	TGTGCCAGCATGTTGGGGAGTAATTCACCCCTCCACTTT	TRBV27	NA	NA	TRBJ1-6
CASSLASGNSPLHF	TGTGCCAGCAGCTTGGCTTCGGGGAACTCACCCCTCCACTTT	TRBV5-6	NA	NA	TRBJ1-6
CASTQRRGVGNEQFF	TGTGCCAGCACGCAACGGCGGGGGGTCGGGAATGAGCAGTTCTTC	TRBV6-5	NA	TRBD2	TRBJ2-1
CAWSVGGDQPQHF	TGTGCCTGGAGTGTCGGGGGGGATCAGCCCCAGCATTTT	TRBV30	NA	NA	TRBJ1-5
CAWSSVYGYTF	TGTGCCTGGTCCTCCGTCTATGGCTACACCTTC	TRBV30	NA	NA	TRBJ1-2
CATSNQDRGDDEQYF	TGTGCCACCAGCAACCAAGACAGGGGAGATGACGAGCAGTACTTC	TRBV15	few	TRBD1	TRBJ2-7
CASSSRTSGANEQFF	TGTGCCAGCAGCTCTCGGACTAGCGGGGCCAATGAGCAGTTCTTC	TRBV7-2	few	TRBD2	TRBJ2-1
CASSLGATGELFF	TGCGCCAGCAGCTTGGGCGCCACCGGGGAGCTGTTTTTT	TRBV5-1	NA	NA	TRBJ2-2
CASGRSETQYF	TGTGCCAGCGGGAGGAGCGAGACCCAGTACTTC	TRBV2	NA	NA	TRBJ2-5
CASSLINTDTQYF	TGTGCCAGCAGCTTAATCAACACAGATACGCAGTATTTT	TRBV7-8	NA	NA	TRBJ2-3
CATSGTGQTEAFF	TGTGCCACCAGCGGTACAGGGCAGACTGAAGCTTTCTTT	TRBV15	NA	NA	TRBJ1-1
CASSYSSTQPQHF	TGTGCCAGCAGTTACTCCAGTACGCAGCCCCAGCATTTT	TRBV6-5	NA	NA	TRBJ1-5
CASSAGGAGSYNEQFF	TGTGCCAGCAGCGCCGGGGGGGCGGGCTCCTACAATGAGCAGTTCTTC	TRBV9	NA	TRBD2	TRBJ2-1
CASTQDKANTGELFF	TGTGCCAGCACCCAGGACAAGGCGAACACCGGGGAGCTGTTTTTT	TRBV27	NA	NA	TRBJ2-2
CASSAGTRDNEQFF	TGTGCCAGCAGCGCCGGGACTAGAGACAATGAGCAGTTCTTC	TRBV9	NA	TRBD2	TRBJ2-1
CASSRTGYSNQPQHF	TGTGCCAGCAGTCGAACAGGCTACAGCAATCAGCCCCAGCATTTT	TRBV6-5	NA	NA	TRBJ1-5
CASSAGRAPGYGYTF	TGTGCCAGCAGCGCCGGGCGGGCACCCGGCTATGGCTACACCTTC	TRBV7-8	NA	NA	TRBJ1-2
CASSPSGAGSGNTIYF	TGTGCCAGCAGCCCCTCGGGCGCGGGCTCTGGAAACACCATATATTTT	TRBV7-2	NA	NA	TRBJ1-3
CATSETRASGQYVNEQFF	TGTGCCACCAGTGAAACCCGGGCGTCGGGACAGTATGTCAATGAGCAGTTCTTC	TRBV24-1	NA	TRBD1	TRBJ2-1
CAISPTGSYGYTF	TGTGCCATCAGTCCTACAGGGTCCTATGGCTACACCTTC	TRBV10-3	NA	NA	TRBJ1-2
CASSEERIEAFF	TGTGCCAGCAGTGAAGAGAGAATTGAAGCTTTCTTT	TRBV2	NA	NA	TRBJ1-1
CASSPPGPEAFF	TGTGCCAGCAGTCCCCCGGGTCCTGAAGCTTTCTTT	TRBV28	NA	NA	TRBJ1-1
CASMPGQGTDTQYF	TGCGCCAGCATGCCGGGACAGGGCACAGATACGCAGTATTTT	TRBV5-1	few	TRBD1	TRBJ2-3
CAWSVTGVGNQPQHF	TGTGCCTGGAGTGTAACAGGGGTGGGGAATCAGCCCCAGCATTTT	TRBV30	NA	TRBD1	TRBJ1-5
CASSAGMITDTQYF	TGCGCCAGCAGCGCCGGGATGATAACCGATACGCAGTATTTT	TRBV5-1	NA	NA	TRBJ2-3
CASSASTGSRSYEQYF	TGTGCCAGCAGTGCGTCGACAGGGTCTCGGTCCTACGAGCAGTACTTC	TRBV2	NA	TRBD1	TRBJ2-7
CASSLQLRTDMNTEAFF	TGCGCCAGCAGCTTACAGTTAAGGACGGACATGAACACTGAAGCTTTCTTT	TRBV5-1	NA	NA	TRBJ1-1
CASQMEPGGELFF	TGTGCCAGTCAAATGGAGCCCGGCGGGGAGCTGTTTTTT	TRBV28	once	NA	TRBJ2-2
CASILHGSNTEAFF	TGTGCCAGCATCCTCCACGGGAGTAACACTGAAGCTTTCTTT	TRBV28	NA	NA	TRBJ1-1
CASSPPVREKGGYTF	TGTGCCAGCTCACCACCAGTCCGGGAGAAAGGGGGCTACACCTTC	TRBV18	NA	NA	TRBJ1-2
CASSPFVGGDTEAFF	TGTGCCAGCAGCCCTTTCGTAGGGGGGGACACTGAAGCTTTCTTT	TRBV7-9	NA	NA	TRBJ1-1
CASSTPDRGIQYF	TGTGCCAGCAGTACCCCGGACAGGGGAATTCAGTACTTC	TRBV6-5	once	TRBD1	TRBJ2-4
CASSLQPPTDSYTGELFF	TGTGCCAGCAGCCTCCAACCCCCGACGGACTCTTACACCGGGGAGCTGTTTTTT	TRBV3-1/TRBV3-2	NA	NA	TRBJ2-2
CASSRGSGNTIYF	TGTGCCAGTTCACGGGGTTCTGGAAACACCATATATTTT	TRBV12-3/TRBV12-4	NA	NA	TRBJ1-3
CASSLINGNTGELFF	TGTGCCAGCAGTTTAATAAACGGGAACACCGGGGAGCTGTTTTTT	TRBV27	NA	NA	TRBJ2-2
CASSPRGNTEAFF	TGTGCCAGCAGTCCCAGGGGGAACACTGAAGCTTTCTTT	TRBV28	NA	NA	TRBJ1-1
CASSYSGGGHEQFF	TGTGCCAGCAGTTACTCGGGGGGGGGACATGAGCAGTTCTTC	TRBV6-2/TRBV6-3	NA	TRBD2	TRBJ2-1
CASSLSGGQGTQPQHF	TGCGCCAGCAGCCTCTCAGGGGGACAGGGTACACAGCCCCAGCATTTT	TRBV4-1	NA	TRBD1	TRBJ1-5
CASSIKGGGHTGELFF	TGTGCCAGTAGTATCAAGGGAGGCGGACACACCGGGGAGCTGTTTTTT	TRBV19	NA	NA	TRBJ2-2
CASSLDLFGAGVSYNEQFF	TGTGCCAGCAGCTTAGACCTTTTCGGAGCGGGTGTCTCCTACAATGAGCAGTTCTTC	TRBV7-6	NA	NA	TRBJ2-1
CASSQDRGAPLHF	TGCGCCAGCAGCCAAGATCGGGGGGCACCCCTCCACTTT	TRBV4-3	NA	NA	TRBJ1-6
CASSQLGGEETQYF	TGTGCCAGCAGTCAGCTAGGGGGGGAAGAGACCCAGTACTTC	TRBV27	NA	NA	TRBJ2-5
CAISEQDEKLFF	TGTGCCATCAGCGAGCAGGATGAAAAACTGTTTTTT	TRBV10-3	NA	NA	TRBJ1-4
CASSATSASYNEQFF	TGTGCCAGCAGCGCCACTAGCGCTTCCTACAATGAGCAGTTCTTC	TRBV2	NA	TRBD2	TRBJ2-1
CASSFSGGADGELFF	TGTGCCAGCAGTTTTAGCGGGGGGGCCGACGGGGAGCTGTTTTTT	TRBV28	NA	TRBD2	TRBJ2-2
CASSRTGEGETQYF	TGTGCCAGTAGTAGGACAGGGGAGGGAGAGACCCAGTACTTC	TRBV19	NA	TRBD1	TRBJ2-5
CASRLTGGNEQFF	TGTGCCAGTCGACTTACAGGGGGCAATGAGCAGTTCTTC	TRBV19	once	TRBD1	TRBJ2-1
CASSGGRAGILDTQYF	TGTGCCAGCAGTGGGGGGAGGGCTGGGATTCTAGATACGCAGTATTTT	TRBV28	NA	TRBD2	TRBJ2-3
CASSDQGLAWSYNEQFF	TGCGCCAGCAGTGATCAGGGACTAGCGTGGTCCTACAATGAGCAGTTCTTC	TRBV10-1	NA	TRBD2	TRBJ2-1
CASSLVSGQGHGVRTEAFF	TGTGCCAGCAGCTTAGTATCGGGACAGGGGCATGGTGTGAGGACTGAAGCTTTCTTT	TRBV7-9	NA	TRBD1	TRBJ1-1
CASSQEWGPLPGTDTQYF	TGCGCCAGCAGCCAAGAGTGGGGGCCCTTGCCTGGCACAGATACGCAGTATTTT	TRBV4-1	NA	NA	TRBJ2-3
CASSYLPTYYGYTF	TGTGCCAGCAGTTACCTCCCCACTTACTATGGCTACACCTTC	TRBV6-2/TRBV6-3	NA	NA	TRBJ1-2
CASSPVGDYNEQFF	TGTGCCAGCAGCCCCGTCGGGGATTACAATGAGCAGTTCTTC	TRBV5-4	NA	NA	TRBJ2-1
CASSPGQGTGELFF	TGTGCCAGCAGCCCCGGACAGGGCACCGGGGAGCTGTTTTTT	TRBV5-5	NA	TRBD1	TRBJ2-2
CASSQDLAASYNEQFF	TGCGCCAGCAGCCAAGATCTAGCAGCAAGCTACAATGAGCAGTTCTTC	TRBV4-3	few	NA	TRBJ2-1